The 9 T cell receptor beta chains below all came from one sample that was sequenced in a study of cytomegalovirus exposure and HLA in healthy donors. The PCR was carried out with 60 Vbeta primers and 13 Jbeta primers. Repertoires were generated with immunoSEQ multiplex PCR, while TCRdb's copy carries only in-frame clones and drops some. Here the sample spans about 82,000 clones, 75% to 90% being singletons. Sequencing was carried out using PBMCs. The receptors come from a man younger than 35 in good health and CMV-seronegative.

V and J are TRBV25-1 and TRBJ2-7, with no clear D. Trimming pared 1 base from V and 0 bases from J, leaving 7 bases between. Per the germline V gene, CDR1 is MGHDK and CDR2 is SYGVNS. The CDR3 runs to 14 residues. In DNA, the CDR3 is TGTGCCAGCAGTGAATTGATGAGCTCCTACGAGCAGTACTTC. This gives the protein CASSELMSSYEQYF.

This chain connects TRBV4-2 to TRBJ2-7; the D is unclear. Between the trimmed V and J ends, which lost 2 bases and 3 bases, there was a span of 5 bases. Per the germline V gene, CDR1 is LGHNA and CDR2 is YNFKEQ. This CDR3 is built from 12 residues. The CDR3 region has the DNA TGTGCCAGCAGCCAATCCGTCTACGAGCAGTACTTC. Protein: CASSQSVYEQYF.

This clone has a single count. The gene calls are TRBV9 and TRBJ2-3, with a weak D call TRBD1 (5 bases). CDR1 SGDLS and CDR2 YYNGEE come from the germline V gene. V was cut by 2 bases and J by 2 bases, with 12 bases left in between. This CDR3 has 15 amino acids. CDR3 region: CASSVQGQVTDTQYF. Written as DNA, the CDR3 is TGTGCCAGCAGCGTCCAAGGACAAGTCACAGATACGCAGTATTTT.

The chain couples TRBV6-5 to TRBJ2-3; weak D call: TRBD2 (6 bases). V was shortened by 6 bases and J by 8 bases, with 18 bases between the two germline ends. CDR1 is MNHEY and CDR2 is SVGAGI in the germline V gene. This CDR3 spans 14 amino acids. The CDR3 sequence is CASRAPRDGGTQYF. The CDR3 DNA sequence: TGTGCCAGCAGAGCCCCCCGGGACGGGGGTACGCAGTATTTT.

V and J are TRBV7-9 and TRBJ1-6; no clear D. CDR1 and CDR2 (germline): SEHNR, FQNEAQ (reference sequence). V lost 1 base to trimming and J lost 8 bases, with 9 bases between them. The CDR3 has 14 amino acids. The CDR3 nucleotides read TGTGCCAGCAGCTTAGAGCAGGTTGATTCACCCCTCCACTTT. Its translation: CASSLEQVDSPLHF.

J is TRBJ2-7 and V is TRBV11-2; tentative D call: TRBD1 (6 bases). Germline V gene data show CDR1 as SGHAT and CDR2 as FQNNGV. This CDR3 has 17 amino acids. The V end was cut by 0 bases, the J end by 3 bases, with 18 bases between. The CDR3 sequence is CASSLDPVRGNNYEQYF. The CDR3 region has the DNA TGTGCCAGCAGCTTAGATCCGGTCAGGGGAAACAACTACGAGCAGTACTTC.

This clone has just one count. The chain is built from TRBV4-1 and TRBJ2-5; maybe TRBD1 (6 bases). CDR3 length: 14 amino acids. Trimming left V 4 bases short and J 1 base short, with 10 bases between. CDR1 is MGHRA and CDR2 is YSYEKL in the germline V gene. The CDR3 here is CASSPGQIQETQYF. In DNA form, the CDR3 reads TGCGCCAGCAGCCCCGGACAGATCCAAGAGACCCAGTACTTC.

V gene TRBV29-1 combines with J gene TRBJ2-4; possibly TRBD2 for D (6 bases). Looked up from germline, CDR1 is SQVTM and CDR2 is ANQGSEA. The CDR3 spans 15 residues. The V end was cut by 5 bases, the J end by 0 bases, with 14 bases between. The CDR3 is CSVKEGYLAKNIQYF. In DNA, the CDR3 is TGCAGCGTTAAGGAGGGATACCTAGCCAAAAACATTCAGTACTTC.

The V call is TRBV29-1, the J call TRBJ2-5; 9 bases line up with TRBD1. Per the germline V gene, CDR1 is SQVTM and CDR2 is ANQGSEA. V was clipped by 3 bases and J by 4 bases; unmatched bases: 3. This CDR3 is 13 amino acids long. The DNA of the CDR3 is TGCAGCGTTGAGGACAGGGGTAGAGAGACCCAGTACTTC. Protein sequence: CSVEDRGRETQYF.